This T cell receptor (beta chain) appears in the sequencing data of a study of OX40 agonist ivuxolimab in advanced cancers. About the research overall: From roughly 20 to 90 years was the age range, with a mean of 60 years, and 65% to 90% were male.

Repertoires were generated with immunoSEQ multiplex PCR, while TCRdb's copy carries only in-frame clones and drops some. The sample records about 20,000 clones, about four fifths being singletons. The length of the CDR3 is 15 residues. Germline CDR1 reads LNHDA; CDR2 reads SQIVND (reference sequence). The V gene end was trimmed by 1 base and the J gene end by 6 bases; junction bases not matched to a gene: 5. This clone has just a few counts. The chain combines TRBV19 with TRBJ2-1, with 8 positions matching TRBD2. The input for sequencing was CD4+ or CD8+ T cells sorted from blood, taken in a trial of the OX40 agonist ivuxolimab. This TCR derives from an adult with an advanced solid tumor such as melanoma, head and neck, liver or kidney cancer. CDR3 loop: CASSIGTSPSNEQFF. For the CDR3, the DNA is TGTGCCAGTAGTATAGGGACTAGCCCCTCCAATGAGCAGTTCTTC. The full variable domain, with the rest looked up from reference TRBV19 and TRBJ2-1, is DGGITQSPKYLFRKEGQNVTLSCEQNLNHDAMYWYRQDPGQGLRLIYYSQIVNDFQKGDIAEGYSVSREKKESFPLTVTSAQKNPTAFYLCASSIGTSPSNEQFFGPGTRLTVL.